Reported below is one T cell receptor (beta chain). Its target is not known. The source of the sample is a study of monozygotic twins with cystic fibrosis. The CDR3 sequence is 16 residues long. Germline V gene lookup returns CDR1 LNHDA and CDR2 SQIVND (reference sequence). Trimming took 1 base from V and 4 from J, leaving 11 bases between them. Study observations and caveats: Monozygotic CF twins shared more identical nucleotide clonotypes than unrelated patients. J usage was most co-twin-similar in 8 of 16 pairs, V in 13.

Method: immunoSEQ multiplex PCR; TCRdb's copy keeps in-frame clones and lacks some. The top ten clones hold roughly 0.62% of a sample with 15,000 to 20,000 clones, about 96% of them seen once. This clonotype was obtained from a girl aged 2-15 years with cystic fibrosis. Sequencing used blood. The rearrangement uses TRBV19 and TRBJ1-6, with no clear D. CDR3 DNA sequence: TGTGCCAGTAGTATAGCCTCGACGGGTTATAATTCACCCCTCCACTTT. Translated, it gives CASSIASTGYNSPLHF.